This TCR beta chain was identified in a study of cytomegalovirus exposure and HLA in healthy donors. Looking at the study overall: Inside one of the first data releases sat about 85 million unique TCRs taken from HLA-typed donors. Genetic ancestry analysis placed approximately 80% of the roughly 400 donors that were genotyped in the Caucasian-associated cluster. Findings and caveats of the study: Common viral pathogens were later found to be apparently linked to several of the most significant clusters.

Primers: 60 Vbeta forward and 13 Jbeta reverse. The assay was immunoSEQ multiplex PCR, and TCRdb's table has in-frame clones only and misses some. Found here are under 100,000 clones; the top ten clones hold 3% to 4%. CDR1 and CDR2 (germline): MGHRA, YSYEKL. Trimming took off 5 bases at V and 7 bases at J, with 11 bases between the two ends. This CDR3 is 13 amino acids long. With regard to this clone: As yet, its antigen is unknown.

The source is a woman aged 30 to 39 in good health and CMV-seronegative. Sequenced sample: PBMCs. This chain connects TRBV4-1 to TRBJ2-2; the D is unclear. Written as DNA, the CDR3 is TGCGCCAGCAGCTCCGACGGGTTCGGGGAGCTGTTTTTT. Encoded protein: CASSSDGFGELFF.